This entry concerns a single T cell receptor (beta chain). Its cognate antigen is unknown. The CDR3 is 15 amino acids. Per the germline V gene, CDR1 is MDHEN and CDR2 is SYDVKM. Trimming shortened V by 7 bases and J by 0 bases, and 13 bases separated the two germline ends. Researchers ran the PCR with 60 Vbeta and 13 Jbeta primers. Libraries were prepared by immunoSEQ multiplex PCR; TCRdb keeps only in-frame clonotypes and omits some of them. This sample carries 95,000 to 130,000 clones, 9% to 10% of them seen once, and the ten largest clones take about 3%. This sample was taken from a study of cytomegalovirus exposure and HLA in healthy donors. Study-wide results and caveats: Data from an earlier analysis indicated that most TCR beta V segments were productive either about 90% or about 30% of the time. Relative to equally common others, HLA-associated TCR beta chains showed greater clonal expansion in a later analysis. In a later analysis, a genetic analysis reported fewer productive-TCR N-insertions in an Asian-associated ancestry cluster than the cohort average. An analysis that was carried out later associated 15,000 to 20,000 TCR beta sequences with HLA alleles at 0.05 false discovery rate.

This sequence originates from a man aged 25-45 years in good health and CMV-seronegative. This chain connects TRBV28 to TRBJ2-1; D possibly corresponds to TRBD1 (6 bases). Sample: PBMCs. This CDR3 is CASIPGQRSYNEQFF. In DNA form, the CDR3 reads TGTGCCAGCATCCCGGGACAACGCTCCTACAATGAGCAGTTCTTC.